This T cell receptor beta chain was sequenced in a study of blood T cells in healthy people across ages. For the second PCR, which ran for 7 to 11 cycles, a sample-barcoded 5' primer and a J-beta primer mix were used. TCRdb passed the 5' RACE reads through MiXCR, listing each CDR3 protein once. Of 870,000 or so distinct CDR3 sequences listed, about 30% were seen once; the top ten hold around a sixth. Germline V gives CDR1 LNHDA, CDR2 SQIVND (reference sequence). The ends lost 6 bases at V and 2 bases at J; junction bases unmatched: 12. CDR3 length: 16 residues. V gene TRBV19 combines with J gene TRBJ2-5; 7 bases fit TRBD1. Sequenced input: blood. The TCR sequence derives from a woman older than 75 in good health. The CDR3, as DNA: TGTGCCAGTAGCCCTCGGGACAGCCTTATACAAGAGACCCAGTACTTC. Its protein product is CASSPRDSLIQETQYF.